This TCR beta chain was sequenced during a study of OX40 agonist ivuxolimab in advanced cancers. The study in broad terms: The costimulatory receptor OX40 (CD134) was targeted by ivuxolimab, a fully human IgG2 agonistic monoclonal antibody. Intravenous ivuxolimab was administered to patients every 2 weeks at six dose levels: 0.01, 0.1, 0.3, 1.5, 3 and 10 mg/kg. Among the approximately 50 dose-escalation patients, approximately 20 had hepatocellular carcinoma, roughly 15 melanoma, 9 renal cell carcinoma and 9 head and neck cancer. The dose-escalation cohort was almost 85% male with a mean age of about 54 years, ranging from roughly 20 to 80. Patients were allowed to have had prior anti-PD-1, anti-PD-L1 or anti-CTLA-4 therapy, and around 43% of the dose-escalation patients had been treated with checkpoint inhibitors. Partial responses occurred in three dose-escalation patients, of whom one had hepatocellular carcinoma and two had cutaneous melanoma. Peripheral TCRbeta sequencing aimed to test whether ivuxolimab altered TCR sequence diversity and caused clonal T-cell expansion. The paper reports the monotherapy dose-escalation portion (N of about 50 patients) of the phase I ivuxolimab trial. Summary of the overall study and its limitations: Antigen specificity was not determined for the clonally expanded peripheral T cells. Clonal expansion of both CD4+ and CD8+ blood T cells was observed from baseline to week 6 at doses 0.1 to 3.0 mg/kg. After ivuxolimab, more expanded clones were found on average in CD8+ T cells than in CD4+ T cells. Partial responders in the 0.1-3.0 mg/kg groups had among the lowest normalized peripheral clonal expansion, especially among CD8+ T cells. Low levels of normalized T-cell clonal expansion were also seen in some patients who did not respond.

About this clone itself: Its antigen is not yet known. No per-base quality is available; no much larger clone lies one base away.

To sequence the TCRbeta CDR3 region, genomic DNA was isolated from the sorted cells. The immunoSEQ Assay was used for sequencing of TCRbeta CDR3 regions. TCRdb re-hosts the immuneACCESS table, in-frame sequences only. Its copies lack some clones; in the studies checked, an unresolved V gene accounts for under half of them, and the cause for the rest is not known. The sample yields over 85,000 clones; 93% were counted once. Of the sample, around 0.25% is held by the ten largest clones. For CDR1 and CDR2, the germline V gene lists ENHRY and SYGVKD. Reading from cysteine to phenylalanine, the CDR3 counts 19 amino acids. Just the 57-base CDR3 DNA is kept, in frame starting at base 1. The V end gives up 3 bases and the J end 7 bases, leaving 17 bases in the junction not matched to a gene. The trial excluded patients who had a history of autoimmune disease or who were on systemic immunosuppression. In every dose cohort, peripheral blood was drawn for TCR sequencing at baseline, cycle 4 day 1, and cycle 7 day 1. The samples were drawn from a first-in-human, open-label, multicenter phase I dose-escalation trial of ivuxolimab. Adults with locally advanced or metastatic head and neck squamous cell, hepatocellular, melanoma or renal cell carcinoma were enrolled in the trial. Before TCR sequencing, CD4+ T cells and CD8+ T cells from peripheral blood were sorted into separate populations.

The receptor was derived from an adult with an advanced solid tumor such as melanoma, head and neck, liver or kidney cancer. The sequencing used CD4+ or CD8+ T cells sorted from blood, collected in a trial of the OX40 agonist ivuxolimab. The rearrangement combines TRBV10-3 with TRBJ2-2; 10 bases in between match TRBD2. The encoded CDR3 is CAISDSPGSSGSRGGELFF. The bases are TGTGCCATCAGTGACTCGCCGGGCTCTAGCGGGAGTCGCGGCGGGGAGCTGTTTTTT.